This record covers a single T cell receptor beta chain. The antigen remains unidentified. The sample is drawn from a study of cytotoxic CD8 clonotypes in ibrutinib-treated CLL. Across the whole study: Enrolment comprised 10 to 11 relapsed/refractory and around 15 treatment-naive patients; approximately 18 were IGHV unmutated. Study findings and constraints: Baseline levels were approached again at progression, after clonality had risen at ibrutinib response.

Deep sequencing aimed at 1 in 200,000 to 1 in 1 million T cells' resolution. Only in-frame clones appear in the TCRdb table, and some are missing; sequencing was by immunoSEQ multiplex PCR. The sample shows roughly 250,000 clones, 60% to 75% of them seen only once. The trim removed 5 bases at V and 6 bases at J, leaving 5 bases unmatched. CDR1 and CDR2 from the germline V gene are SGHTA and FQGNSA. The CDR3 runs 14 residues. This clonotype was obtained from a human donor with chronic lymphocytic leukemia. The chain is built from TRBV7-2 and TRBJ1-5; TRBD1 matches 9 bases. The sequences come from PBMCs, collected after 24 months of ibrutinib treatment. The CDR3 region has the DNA TGTGCCAGCAGCCCCGGGACAGGGAGTCAGCCCCAGCATTTT. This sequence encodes CASSPGTGSQPQHF.